The entry that follows covers one T cell receptor beta chain sequence. The antigen is undetermined. These data are taken from a study of lymphopenia after photon versus proton radiotherapy. Assay used: immunoSEQ multiplex PCR; TCRdb lists only in-frame clones, some missing. This sample yields 150,000 or so clones, of which about 88% are seen a single time; less than 6% belongs to the top ten. Points from the study as a whole: Post-nadir diversity loss with photons came from oligoclonal expansion, particularly CD8+ Temra cells.

The receptor comes from a man in his fifties or sixties with gastric cancer. Material: peripheral blood, obtained from a patient treated with photon-based radiotherapy.

Here the CDR3 reads CASSVLSGSSYNEQFF. The CDR3 coding sequence is TGTGCCAGCAGCGTCCTCAGCGGAAGCTCCTACAATGAGCAGTTCTTC. The rearrangement links TRBV9 to TRBJ2-1, with D perhaps TRBD2 (5 bases). The CDR3 is 16 amino acids. CDR1 SGDLS and CDR2 YYNGEE come from the germline V gene. Between the trimmed V and J ends, which lost 2 bases and 0 bases, there was a span of 12 bases.